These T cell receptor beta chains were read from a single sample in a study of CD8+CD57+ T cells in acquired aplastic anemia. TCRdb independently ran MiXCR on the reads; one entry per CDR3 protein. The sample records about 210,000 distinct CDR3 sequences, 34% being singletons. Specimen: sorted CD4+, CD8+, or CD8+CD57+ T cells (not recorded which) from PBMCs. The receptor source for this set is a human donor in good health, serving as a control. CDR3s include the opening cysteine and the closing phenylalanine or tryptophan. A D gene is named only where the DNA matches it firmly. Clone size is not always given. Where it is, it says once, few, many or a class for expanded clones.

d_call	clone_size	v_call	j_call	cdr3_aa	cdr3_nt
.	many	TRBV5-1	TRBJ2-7	CASSSEVGGAYEQYF	TGCGCCAGCAGCTCCGAGGTCGGAGGAGCCTACGAGCAGTACTTC
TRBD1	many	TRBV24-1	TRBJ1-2	CATSDSGRQGDGYTF	TGTGCCACCAGTGATTCCGGTAGGCAGGGGGACGGCTACACCTTC
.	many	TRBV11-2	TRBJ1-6	CASSLLGGLGSPLHF	TGTGCCAGCAGCTTATTGGGGGGGCTGGGTTCACCCCTCCACTTT
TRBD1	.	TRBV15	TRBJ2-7	CATSRPRGQGSYEQYF	TGTGCCACCAGCAGACCCCGAGGACAGGGGAGCTACGAGCAGTACTTC
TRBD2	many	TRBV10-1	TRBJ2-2	CASSESSRGGLTGELFF	TGCGCCAGCAGTGAGTCCTCGCGGGGGGGCTTAACCGGGGAGCTGTTTTTT
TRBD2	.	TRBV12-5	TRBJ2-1	CASGLTTGLAGVLLEQFF	TGTGCTAGTGGTTTGACGACGGGACTAGCGGGGGTGTTACTTGAGCAGTTCTTC
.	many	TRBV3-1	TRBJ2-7	CASSQGSGYGGYEQYF	TGTGCCAGCAGCCAAGGGTCAGGGTACGGTGGCTACGAGCAGTACTTC
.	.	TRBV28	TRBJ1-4	CASSSGTSTEKLFF	TGTGCCAGCAGTTCAGGAACGAGTACAGAAAAACTGTTTTTT
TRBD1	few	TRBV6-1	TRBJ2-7	CASSRDRRGNYEQYF	TGTGCCAGCAGTCGGGACAGACGAGGAAACTACGAGCAGTACTTC
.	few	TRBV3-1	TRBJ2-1	CASSQALSHYNEQFF	TGTGCCAGCAGCCAAGCTCTATCCCACTACAATGAGCAGTTCTTC
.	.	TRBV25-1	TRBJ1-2	CASIIAEGGLNYGYTF	TGTGCCAGCATAATTGCCGAGGGAGGATTAAACTATGGCTACACCTTC
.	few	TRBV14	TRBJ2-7	CASREGGGSYEQYF	TGTGCCTCTCGAGAGGGCGGCGGATCCTACGAGCAGTACTTC
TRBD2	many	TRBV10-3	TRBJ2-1	CAIERGSGQGWNEQFF	TGTGCCATCGAGCGGGGGTCAGGGCAGGGATGGAATGAGCAGTTCTTC
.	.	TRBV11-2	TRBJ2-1	CASSFNTNYNEQFF	TGTGCCAGCAGCTTCAACACGAACTACAATGAGCAGTTCTTC
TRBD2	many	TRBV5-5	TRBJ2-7	CASSSAGGAEQYF	TGTGCCAGCAGCTCCGCGGGGGGGGCCGAGCAGTACTTC
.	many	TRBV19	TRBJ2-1	CATTIAADYNEQFF	TGTGCCACCACAATAGCGGCAGACTACAATGAGCAGTTCTTC
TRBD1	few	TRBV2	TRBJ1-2	CASSRGQTIYGYTF	TGTGCCAGCAGTAGGGGACAGACAATCTATGGCTACACCTTC
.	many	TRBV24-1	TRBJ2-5	CATSASQAQETQYF	TGTGCCACCAGTGCTTCACAGGCTCAAGAGACCCAGTACTTC
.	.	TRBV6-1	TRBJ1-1	CASNIKDTEAFF	TGTGCCAGCAATATCAAGGACACTGAAGCTTTCTTT
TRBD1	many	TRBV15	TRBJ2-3	CATSSRQGSDTQYF	TGTGCCACCAGCAGCCGACAGGGTTCCGATACGCAGTATTTT
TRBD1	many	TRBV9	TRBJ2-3	CASSAAGTGYTQYF	TGTGCCAGCAGCGCCGCAGGGACAGGGTATACGCAGTATTTT
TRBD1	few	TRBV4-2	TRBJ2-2	CASSPTGFSGELFF	TGTGCCAGCAGCCCGACAGGGTTTTCCGGGGAGCTGTTTTTT
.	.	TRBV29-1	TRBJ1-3	CSVDIGNTIYF	TGCAGCGTTGACATCGGCAACACCATATATTTT
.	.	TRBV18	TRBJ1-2	CASSPPGAPNYGYTF	TGTGCCAGCTCACCACCGGGGGCTCCAAACTATGGCTACACCTTC
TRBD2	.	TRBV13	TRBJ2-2	CASSPPYGLAGGRDTGELFF	TGTGCCAGCAGCCCGCCCTACGGACTAGCGGGAGGTCGCGACACCGGGGAGCTGTTTTTT
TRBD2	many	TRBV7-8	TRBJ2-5	CASSSGTRLGETQYF	TGTGCCAGCAGCTCCGGGACTAGGTTGGGAGAGACCCAGTACTTC
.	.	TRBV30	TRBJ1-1	CAWSVGRNTEAFF	TGTGCCTGGAGTGTTGGGAGAAACACTGAAGCTTTCTTT
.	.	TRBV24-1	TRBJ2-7	CATSDSPGGIYEQYF	TGTGCCACCAGTGATTCCCCTGGCGGGATCTACGAGCAGTACTTC
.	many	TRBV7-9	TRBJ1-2	CASTESEFWTF	TGTGCCAGCACCGAATCTGAATTTTGGACCTTC
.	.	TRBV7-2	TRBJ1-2	CASSLAADYGYTF	TGTGCCAGCAGCTTAGCGGCGGACTATGGCTACACCTTC
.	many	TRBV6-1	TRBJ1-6	CASSATDGDNSPLHF	TGTGCCAGCAGCGCGACGGACGGAGATAATTCACCCCTCCACTTT
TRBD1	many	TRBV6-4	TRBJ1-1	CASRSSTGRDTEAFF	TGTGCCAGCAGATCGTCGACAGGGCGGGACACTGAAGCTTTCTTT
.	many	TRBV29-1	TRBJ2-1	CSVERGTSYNEQFF	TGCAGCGTTGAGAGGGGGACCTCCTACAATGAGCAGTTCTTC
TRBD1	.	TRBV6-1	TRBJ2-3	CASRPGGLHTDTQYF	TGTGCCAGCAGACCAGGGGGTCTACACACAGATACGCAGTATTTT
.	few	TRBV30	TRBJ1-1	CAGGRNTEAFF	TGTGCCGGGGGCCGGAACACTGAAGCTTTCTTT
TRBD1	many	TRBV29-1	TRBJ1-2	CSAEQGAGGYTF	TGCAGCGCGGAGCAGGGGGCGGGTGGCTACACCTTC
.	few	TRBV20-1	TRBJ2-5	CSAHRTAVQSETQYF	TGCAGTGCTCACCGGACAGCCGTCCAGTCCGAGACCCAGTACTTC